These 13 T cell receptor beta chains came from one sample sequenced in a study of identical twins (dated by TCRdb to about 2016). Libraries were constructed by 5' RACE. Instrument on record: Illumina HiSeq 2000. The raw public reads went through TCRdb reprocessing: fastp at Q25, MiXCR clone calling, in-frame beta chains kept. When rows share a CDR3 protein, they turn into one entry using the most common DNA and genes. Present in this sample are hundreds of thousands of distinct CDR3 sequences, 7% to 7.5% of which were seen just once. The ten biggest clones cover less than 2% of the sample. These same records also appear under a second study, on yellow fever vaccine responses in identical twins.

The sample comprised PBMCs. The receptors come from a woman aged 18-29 years in good health.

The chain joins TRBV7-3 to TRBJ2-3; 7 positions match TRBD2. The CDR3 consists of 13 residues. The germline gives CDR1 SGHTA, CDR2 FQGTGA. The ends lost 5 bases at V and 4 bases at J; junction bases unmatched: 3. The CDR3 loop reads CASSGRAPDTQYF. CDR3 DNA: TGTGCCAGCAGCGGGAGGGCCCCAGATACGCAGTATTTT.

The chain uses TRBV20-1 and TRBJ2-5; D tentatively fits TRBD1 or TRBD2 (6 bases each). The germline gives CDR1 DFQATT, CDR2 SNEGSKA (reference sequence). Trimming stripped 6 bases from V and 9 bases from J, with 26 bases between. The CDR3 sequence is 15 residues long. The CDR3 DNA sequence: TGCAGTGCAATCCTCGGGGTGGAGGGGGGCCGTCCCCAGTACTTC. As protein: CSAILGVEGGRPQYF.

The rearrangement uses TRBV20-1 and TRBJ1-2, with D possibly matching TRBD1 (5 bases). This CDR3 is 14 amino acids long. The ends were cut back, 4 bases at V and 3 bases at J, with 15 bases in the middle. Per the germline V gene, CDR1 is DFQATT and CDR2 is SNEGSKA (reference sequence). This chain's CDR3 is CSATGALGDYGYTF. The DNA for the CDR3 is TGCAGTGCTACTGGGGCCTTGGGGGACTATGGCTACACCTTC.

CDR3 DNA sequence: TGTGCCAGTACCCTTCCGAGGGGGGAGCTGTTTTTT. Encoded protein: CASTLPRGELFF. This chain connects TRBV2 to TRBJ2-2; D remains ambiguous. Trimming stripped 9 bases from V and 8 bases from J, with 13 bases between. Germline CDR1 is SNHLY and CDR2 is FYNNEI. The CDR3 totals 12 residues.

The chain couples TRBV25-1 to TRBJ1-3, with D hard to call. The V gene's germline CDR1 is MGHDK and CDR2 SYGVNS. V was shortened by 2 bases and J by 2 bases, with 7 bases between the two germline ends. The CDR3 spans 14 residues. CDR3 bases: TGTGCCAGCAGTGAAGGAATTCCTGGAAACACCATATATTTT. Protein: CASSEGIPGNTIYF.

This CDR3 reads CATSRDPRGAGNEQFF. The CDR3 DNA reads as TGTGCCACCAGCAGAGATCCAAGGGGCGCTGGGAATGAGCAGTTCTTC. This chain uses TRBV15 with TRBJ2-1; D possibly corresponds to TRBD1 (5 bases). The CDR3 consists of 16 residues. Germline CDR1 reads LNHNV; CDR2 reads YYDKDF (reference sequence). V was cut by 0 bases and J by 7 bases, with 16 bases left in between.

This chain uses TRBV7-6 with TRBJ1-1; TRBD1 matches at 11 bases. Germline V gene sequence: CDR1 SGHVS, CDR2 FNYEAQ. The length of the CDR3 is 15 residues. V trimming: 5 bases; J trimming: 9 bases; junction bases outside the gene matches: 11. In nucleotides, the CDR3 is TGTGCCAGCAGCGCAGGACAGGGGGCAGGGCAAAAAGCTTTCTTT. Translation gives CASSAGQGAGQKAFF.

This clonotype was recorded many times. The V gene is TRBV7-8, the J gene TRBJ2-2; maybe TRBD1 (6 bases). Germline CDR1 and CDR2: SGHVS and FQNEAQ. V dropped 2 bases and J dropped 1 base, with 8 bases sitting between them. There are 15 residues in the CDR3. This CDR3 is CASSLSGVNTGELFF. The CDR3 DNA sequence: TGTGCCAGCAGCTTATCAGGGGTGAACACCGGGGAGCTGTTTTTT. The variable domain in full, with the rest retrieved from reference TRBV7-8 and TRBJ2-2, is GAGVSQSPRYKVAKRGQDVALRCDPISGHVSLFWYQQALGQGPEFLTYFQNEAQLDKSGLPSDRFFAERPEGSVSTLKIQRTQQEDSAVYLCASSLSGVNTGELFFGEGSRLTVL.

This sequence joins TRBV12-3 or TRBV12-4 and TRBJ2-1; 9 bases are a match to TRBD1. The V segment lost 8 bases and the J segment 7 bases; nucleotides outside the gene matches: 3. The CDR3 runs to 12 residues. CDR3 coding DNA: TGTGCCAGCGGACAGGGGATGAATGAGCAGTTCTTC. Its translation: CASGQGMNEQFF.

This clonotype was counted between two and nine times. For the CDR3, the DNA is TGCGCCAGCAGCGAACGGACAGGGGGAATCCGGAACACTGAAGCTTTCTTT. This sequence encodes CASSERTGGIRNTEAFF. The chain combines TRBV5-1 with TRBJ1-1; TRBD1 aligns across 10 bases. From germline, CDR1 is SGHRS and CDR2 YFSETQ. The CDR3 totals 17 residues. V lost 4 bases to trimming and J lost 1 base; unmatched junction nucleotides: 10.

This clonotype was detected a few times. This rearrangement joins TRBV4-2 to TRBJ2-3; no reliable D call. The CDR3 has 20 amino acids. Per germline, CDR1 LGHNA and CDR2 YNFKEQ. V was pared by 0 bases and J by 0 bases, with 22 bases between. The CDR3 here is CASSQDPARKTYTSTDTQYF. The DNA for the CDR3 is TGTGCCAGCAGCCAAGATCCCGCAAGGAAGACTTATACTAGCACAGATACGCAGTATTTT.

The genes are TRBV5-1 and TRBJ2-1, with no clear D. CDR3 length: 16 residues. Trimming took off 0 bases at V and 7 bases at J, with 17 bases between the two ends. CDR1 and CDR2 (germline): SGHRS, YFSETQ. The CDR3 sequence is CASSLEPGLNFNEQFF. The CDR3 DNA is TGCGCCAGCAGCTTGGAGCCTGGATTAAACTTTAATGAGCAGTTCTTC.

The rearrangement links TRBV3-1 to TRBJ2-2, with D possibly being TRBD2 (7 bases). The germline gives CDR1 LGHDT, CDR2 YNNKEL (reference sequence). The CDR3 is made up of 18 amino acids. V was trimmed by 2 bases and J by 4 bases, leaving 20 bases between them. The CDR3 reads CASSQWGFGGGSTGELFF. CDR3 coding DNA: TGTGCCAGCAGCCAATGGGGGTTTGGGGGGGGCAGCACCGGGGAGCTGTTTTTT.